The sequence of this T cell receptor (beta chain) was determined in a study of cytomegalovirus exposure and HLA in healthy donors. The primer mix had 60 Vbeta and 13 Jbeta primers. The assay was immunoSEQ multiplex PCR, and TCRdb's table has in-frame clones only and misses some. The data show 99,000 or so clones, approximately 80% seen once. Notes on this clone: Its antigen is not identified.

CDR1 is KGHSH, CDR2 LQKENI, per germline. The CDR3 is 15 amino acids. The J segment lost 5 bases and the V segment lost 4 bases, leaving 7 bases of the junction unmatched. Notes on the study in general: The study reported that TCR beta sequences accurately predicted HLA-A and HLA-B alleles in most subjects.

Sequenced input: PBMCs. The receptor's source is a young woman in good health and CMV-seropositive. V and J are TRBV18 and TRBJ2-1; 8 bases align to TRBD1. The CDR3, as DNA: TGTGCCAGCTCACGCGAAACAGGGGGGAACAATGAGCAGTTCTTC. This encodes CASSRETGGNNEQFF.